The present entry profiles one TCR beta chain with its context. The antigen remains undetermined. The data stem from a study of cytomegalovirus exposure and HLA in healthy donors. Study-level findings and limits: HLA alleles showed associations with about 15,000 TCR beta sequences in a later analysis, at a 0.05 false discovery rate. In the analysis, some V segments, TRBV6-2 and TRBV6-3 included, were excluded as indistinguishable.

Trimming took 0 bases from V and 1 from J; bases not matched to a gene: 4. The CDR3 is 17 amino acids. Germline CDR1 LGHNA, CDR2 YSLEER. Vbeta (60) and Jbeta (13) primers were used in the PCR. Method: immunoSEQ multiplex PCR; TCRdb's copy keeps in-frame clones and lacks some. The sample consists of 150,000 to 200,000 clones, approximately 81% of them appearing once. The source material was PBMCs. V is TRBV4-3 and J is TRBJ2-5; 11 nucleotides align to TRBD1. This sequence originates from a man younger than 30 in good health and CMV-seropositive. The CDR3 nucleotides are TGCGCCAGCAGCCAAGATACGGGGACAGGGGGCCAAGAGACCCAGTACTTC. The encoded protein is CASSQDTGTGGQETQYF.